This TCR beta chain is drawn from a study of CD8 T cells in ankylosing spondylitis. Study findings and constraints: Made up of under ten highly homologous variants, a TCR beta motif appeared characteristic of ankylosing spondylitis blood.

This clonotype was counted only a few times. The antigen is not known. V lost 10 bases, J lost 8 bases, and 13 bases lay in between. The CDR3 has 11 residues. Germline CDR1 LNHDA, CDR2 SQIVND (reference sequence). Quantitative molecular-barcoded 5'-RACE generated the TCR beta libraries. TCRdb independently ran MiXCR on the 5' RACE reads; one entry per CDR3 protein. The table records a few hundred thousand distinct CDR3 sequences, 20% to 25% of them present only once. The chain has TRBV19 and TRBJ2-3, with D perhaps TRBD1 (5 bases). This TCR came from a male donor with ankylosing spondylitis. Specimen: blood, either unsorted or a sorted T cell fraction (not recorded which). Here the CDR3 reads CATTLGRTQYF. In nucleotides, the CDR3 is TGTGCCACAACACTGGGGCGTACGCAGTATTTT. Full variable domain (rest looked up from reference TRBV19 and TRBJ2-3): DGGITQSPKYLFRKEGQNVTLSCEQNLNHDAMYWYRQDPGQGLRLIYYSQIVNDFQKGDIAEGYSVSREKKESFPLTVTSAQKNPTAFYLCATTLGRTQYFGPGTRLTVL.